What follows are 4 T cell receptor beta chains derived from one specimen sequenced in a study of regulatory dendritic cells for organ transplantation. The protocol was immunoSEQ multiplex PCR, while the TCRdb copy is restricted to in-frame clones and leaves out a portion. Counted here are fewer than 40,000 clones, 70% to 90% occurring once; the ten biggest clones make up over 0.055%. The specimen was naive CD4+ T cells from blood. The subset: CD45RA+ naive T cells. The receptor set was obtained from a human donor in good health.

The chain joins TRBV11-2 to TRBJ2-3; either TRBD1 or TRBD2 may fit D (5 bases each). CDR3 length equals 15 residues. The V gene lost 5 bases and the J gene lost 2 bases, with 14 bases spanning the gap. Per germline, CDR1 SGHAT and CDR2 FQNNGV. The CDR3 spells CASSRTGTNTDTQYF. For the CDR3, the DNA is TGTGCCAGCAGCCGAACCGGGACCAACACAGATACGCAGTATTTT.

The chain couples TRBV28 to TRBJ1-2, with 8 bases fitting TRBD1. CDR1 is MDHEN, CDR2 SYDVKM, per germline. CDR3 size: 14 residues. J gave up 5 bases and V 6 bases, and 8 bases lay outside the gene matches. Here the CDR3 reads CASRGTGPLYGYTF. For the CDR3, the DNA is TGTGCCAGCAGGGGGACAGGCCCCCTTTATGGCTACACCTTC.

The V call is TRBV6-1, the J call TRBJ2-2, with 7 bases that match TRBD2. The junction had 11 bases not matched to a gene; V was cut back by 7 bases and J by 6 bases. The CDR3 loop spans 15 amino acids. Per germline, CDR1 MNHNS and CDR2 SASEGT. The CDR3 region has the DNA TGTGCCAGCAAAACGGGACTACTTTCCGCCGGGGAGCTGTTTTTT. This translates into CASKTGLLSAGELFF.

The rearrangement links TRBV7-9 to TRBJ2-5; D remains ambiguous. Trimming stripped 1 base from V and 4 bases from J, with 7 bases between. Germline loops: CDR1 SEHNR, CDR2 FQNEAQ (reference sequence). The CDR3 extends over 13 amino acids. In DNA form, the CDR3 reads TGTGCCAGCAGCTTAGTTGCGCGAGAGACCCAGTACTTC. It encodes CASSLVARETQYF.